This T cell receptor (beta chain) was recovered during a study of blood T cell repertoires in COVID-19. Background on the study: Donors in the United States, Italy and Spain gave samples during acute or convalescent COVID-19.

This clone was counted once. Authors' processing steps: Amplification with reference gene primers provided the estimates of nucleated cell counts. Method: immunoSEQ multiplex PCR; TCRdb's copy keeps in-frame clones and lacks some. Clone size and V and J calls were adopted from that table, with D and trimming inferred from the DNA. The sample consists of 140,000 to 150,000 clones, 84% of them appearing once. Looked up from germline, CDR1 is MNHEY and CDR2 is SVGAGI. V gave up 7 bases and J gave up 8 bases; unmatched junction bases: 7. This CDR3 has 13 residues. The rearrangement joins TRBV6-5 to TRBJ1-2, with 10 bases identical to TRBD1. The clonotype originates from a woman aged 45-59 years who had been exposed to COVID-19. Sequenced material: PBMCs or T cells enriched from blood (not recorded which). The CDR3 DNA reads as TGTGCCAGCACGGACGGGACAGGGGTCGGCTACACCTTC. This translates into CASTDGTGVGYTF.